These 13 T cell receptor beta chains were all obtained from the same sample, sequenced in a study of shared clonotypes between healthy human individuals. Assay: immunoSEQ multiplex PCR; the TCRdb copy retains only in-frame clones and omits some. Of some 1.4 million clones listed, roughly 96% are singletons. The specimen was naive CD4+ T cells sorted from blood. The subset denotes: CD45RA+ positively selected. The receptor set was obtained from a young man in good health.

The gene calls are TRBV4-1 and TRBJ2-3; TRBD1 might be the D (5 bases). The V gene lost 0 bases and the J gene lost 8 bases, with 15 bases spanning the gap. The CDR3 loop spans 15 amino acids. Germline CDR1 MGHRA, CDR2 YSYEKL. The CDR3 loop is CASSQERLSQGTQYF. The CDR3 bases are TGCGCCAGCAGCCAAGAAAGGCTCTCCCAGGGTACGCAGTATTTT.

CDR3 nucleotides: TGTGCCAGCAGCTTACCCCGGGACACAGTATCTACTGAGCAGTTCTTC. Its translation: CASSLPRDTVSTEQFF. V usage is TRBV7-9 and J usage is TRBJ2-1; a possible D gene is TRBD1 (6 bases). V was trimmed by 2 bases and J by 9 bases, leaving 20 bases between them. Germline values: CDR1 SEHNR, CDR2 FQNEAQ (reference sequence). This CDR3 contains 16 residues.

This clone is a singleton in its sample. The rearrangement links TRBV11-2 to TRBJ2-7, with TRBD2 matching 9 bases. V dropped 4 bases and J dropped 6; count of bases not matched to a gene: 7. There are 14 residues in the CDR3. Germline V gene lookup returns CDR1 SGHAT and CDR2 FQNNGV. The CDR3 sequence: CASSSIAGASEQYF. DNA for the CDR3: TGTGCCAGCAGCTCAATAGCGGGAGCGAGCGAGCAGTACTTC.

The chain combines TRBV11-3 with TRBJ2-1; D is unresolved. CDR3 size: 13 residues. The V and J ends lost 4 bases and 9 bases respectively, with 13 bases between them. Germline CDR1 and CDR2: SGHNT and YENEEA. In nucleotides, the CDR3 is TGTGCCAGCAGCTCTCGGACGGAAAGTGAGCAGTTCTTC. This gives the protein CASSSRTESEQFF.

The chain has TRBV27 and TRBJ2-1, with TRBD2 identical over 7 bases. Germline V gives CDR1 MNHEY, CDR2 SMNVEV (reference sequence). The CDR3 extends over 14 amino acids. Trimming took 4 bases from V and 7 from J; bases not matched to a gene: 7. The CDR3 loop reads CASSSFEGGNEQFF. DNA of the CDR3: TGTGCCAGCAGTTCCTTCGAGGGAGGGAATGAGCAGTTCTTC.

Concerning this clone: The same CDR3 also results from other DNA sequences found in this sample. The chain joins TRBV5-4 to TRBJ2-7; D is undetermined. The CDR3 has 12 residues. The germline V gene encodes CDR1 SGHNT and CDR2 YYREEE (reference sequence). V gave up 0 bases and J gave up 4 bases, with 5 bases separating them. The CDR3 is CASSLDYYEQYF. CDR3 nucleotides: TGTGCCAGCAGCTTGGACTATTACGAGCAGTACTTC. The full variable domain, completed using reference TRBV5-4 and TRBJ2-7, is ETGVTQSPTHLIKTRGQQVTLRCSSQSGHNTVSWYQQALGQGPQFIFQYYREEENGRGNFPPRFSGLQFPNYSSELNVNALELDDSALYLCASSLDYYEQYFGPGTRLTVT.

This chain uses TRBV5-4 with TRBJ2-3; D might be TRBD2 (6 bases). Germline assignment: CDR1 SGHNT and CDR2 YYREEE (reference sequence). The CDR3 is 13 amino acids. V lost 10 bases to trimming and J lost 1 base, with 13 bases between them. CDR3: CASGRHGTDTQYF. The CDR3 bases are TGTGCCTCGGGGAGGCATGGCACAGATACGCAGTATTTT.

Turning to this clone: Within the sample, other DNA sequences also encode this same CDR3. The chain has TRBV7-2 and TRBJ2-3; D uncertain. The V gene's germline CDR1 is SGHTA and CDR2 FQGNSA. The CDR3 has 12 amino acids. With 5 bases removed from V and 1 base from J, the gap between germline ends came to 4 bases. CDR3 coding DNA: TGTGCCAGCAGCCTCCGCACAGATACGCAGTATTTT. Translated: CASSLRTDTQYF.

With regard to this clone: Other DNA sequences of this sample code for an identical CDR3. The rearrangement joins TRBV5-1 to TRBJ2-5, with D uncertain. The CDR3 length is 11 residues. Germline V gene sequence: CDR1 SGHRS, CDR2 YFSETQ. Trimming took 0 bases from V and 5 from J, leaving 2 bases between them. In nucleotides, the CDR3 is TGCGCCAGCAGCTTGGCCGAGACCCAGTACTTC. Its translation is CASSLAETQYF.

The chain is built from TRBV19 and TRBJ1-2; possible D gene TRBD1, 5 bases. This CDR3 contains 13 residues. CDR1 and CDR2 from the germline V gene are LNHDA and SQIVND (reference sequence). The V gene lost 5 bases and the J gene lost 6 bases, with 13 bases spanning the gap. CDR3 nucleotides: TGTGCCAGTAGTTCGGGGGGACGGAATGGCTACACCTTC. Residues: CASSSGGRNGYTF.

The table lists this clone with a count of one. The V call is TRBV7-8, the J call TRBJ2-7; 13 nucleotides agree with TRBD2. V lost 5 bases to trimming and J lost 2 bases; unmatched junction nucleotides: 6. The CDR3 runs 16 residues. Germline V gene data show CDR1 as SGHVS and CDR2 as FQNEAQ. The CDR3 is CASSRRTSGSPYEQYF. The CDR3 nucleotides read TGTGCCAGCAGCCGACGGACTAGCGGGAGCCCCTACGAGCAGTACTTC.

The chain employs TRBV7-3 and TRBJ2-3; no clear D gene. The CDR3 totals 14 residues. Germline V gives CDR1 SGHTA, CDR2 FQGTGA. Trimming took off 2 bases at V and 3 bases at J, with 9 bases between the two ends. The CDR3 DNA reads TGTGCCAGCAGCTTACGACGATCAACAGATACGCAGTATTTT. Protein product: CASSLRRSTDTQYF.

The chain carries TRBV7-9 and TRBJ2-1; D gene ambiguous. The germline V gene has CDR1 SEHNR and CDR2 FQNEAQ (reference sequence). V was cut by 2 bases and J by 3 bases, with 14 bases left in between. CDR3 length: 16 residues. The CDR3 DNA reads as TGTGCCAGCAGCTTAATGTCGGCTGTCGGCTACAATGAGCAGTTCTTC. This sequence encodes CASSLMSAVGYNEQFF.